A selection of T cell receptor beta chains follows, all from one sample in a study of patients and donors after allogeneic stem cell transplantation. TCRdb reanalysed the RT-PCR reads using MiXCR and keeps one entry per CDR3 protein. The sample records about 230,000 distinct CDR3 sequences, 13% to 15% being singletons. Material for sequencing was blood, either unsorted or a sorted T cell fraction (not recorded which). The source of these receptors is a human donor who was either an allogeneic HSCT recipient or a stem cell or donor lymphocyte infusion donor (not recorded which). It is not recorded whose cells these are; they may come from a transplant donor. CDR3s leave out the opening cysteine and the closing phenylalanine or tryptophan. Each record gives: J gene, clone size, V gene, CDR3 protein. Not all rows give a size; the values are once, few, many and, for expanded clones, a class.

J: TRBJ2-1; size: .; V: TRBV20-1; CDR3: SARDLSHRTSGPLDEQF
J: TRBJ1-2; size: .; V: TRBV12-3/TRBV12-4; CDR3: ASTMGYGYT
J: TRBJ2-1; size: many; V: TRBV10-3; CDR3: ATVLAGTNNEQF
J: TRBJ1-1; size: few; V: TRBV5-6; CDR3: ASSQQGSMNTEAF
J: TRBJ2-1; size: few; V: TRBV5-4; CDR3: ASSKTRGYNEQF
J: TRBJ1-4; size: .; V: TRBV20-1; CDR3: SARGSPGKHPATNEKLF
J: TRBJ2-2; size: few; V: TRBV5-1; CDR3: ASSLRPLPGELF
J: TRBJ2-1; size: many; V: TRBV12-3/TRBV12-4; CDR3: ASTPGQGAQGWQF
J: TRBJ2-1; size: few; V: TRBV3-1; CDR3: ASSQEGTGPNEQF
J: TRBJ1-6; size: few; V: TRBV20-1; CDR3: SARPRTGLYNSPLH
J: TRBJ1-3; size: .; V: TRBV4-2; CDR3: ASSQDEGGTRSGNTIY
J: TRBJ2-6; size: .; V: TRBV20-1; CDR3: SARGLAASSGANVLT
J: TRBJ1-6; size: .; V: TRBV6-1; CDR3: ASSESLGLSAPLH
J: TRBJ2-1; size: few; V: TRBV11-2; CDR3: ASSLLLAGAPSSYNEQF
J: TRBJ1-1; size: .; V: TRBV6-1; CDR3: ASILGQLGAF
J: TRBJ2-3; size: .; V: TRBV11-2; CDR3: ASSLEGTSGTAATDTQY
J: TRBJ2-3; size: few; V: TRBV6-2/TRBV6-3; CDR3: ASRDTSEADTQY
J: TRBJ1-4; size: many; V: TRBV5-1; CDR3: ASSLKPEAGLF
J: TRBJ1-5; size: .; V: TRBV24-1; CDR3: ATSDSGDQPQH
J: TRBJ2-5; size: few; V: TRBV4-1; CDR3: ASSQSGIAGGPQETQY
J: TRBJ2-5; size: .; V: TRBV5-6; CDR3: ASSWRSSGRETQY
J: TRBJ2-3; size: many; V: TRBV7-9; CDR3: ASSHYLDTQY
J: TRBJ1-6; size: few; V: TRBV7-2; CDR3: ASSRQRRPSPLH
J: TRBJ2-5; size: .; V: TRBV5-1; CDR3: ASNPIGEGETQY
J: TRBJ1-2; size: .; V: TRBV2; CDR3: ASSVREGAGGYT
J: TRBJ1-2; size: .; V: TRBV19; CDR3: ASSNGAAYGYT
J: TRBJ1-2; size: .; V: TRBV7-9; CDR3: ASSLVGEYGYT